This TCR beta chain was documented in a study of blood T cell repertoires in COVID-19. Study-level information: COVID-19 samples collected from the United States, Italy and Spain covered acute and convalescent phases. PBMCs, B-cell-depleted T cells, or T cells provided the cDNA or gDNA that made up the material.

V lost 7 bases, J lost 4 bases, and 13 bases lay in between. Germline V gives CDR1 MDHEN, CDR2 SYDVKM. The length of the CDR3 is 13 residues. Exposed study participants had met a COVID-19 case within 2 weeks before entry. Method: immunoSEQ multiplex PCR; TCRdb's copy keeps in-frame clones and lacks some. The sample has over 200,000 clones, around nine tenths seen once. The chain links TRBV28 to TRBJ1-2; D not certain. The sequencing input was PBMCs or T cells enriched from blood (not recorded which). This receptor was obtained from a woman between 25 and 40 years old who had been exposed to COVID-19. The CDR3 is CASKFGRGYGYTF. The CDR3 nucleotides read TGTGCCAGCAAATTTGGCCGGGGCTATGGCTACACCTTC.